These 19 T cell receptor beta chains were all obtained from the same sample, sequenced in a study of resident and recirculating memory T cells in vitiligo (dated 2018 in TCRdb). Libraries were prepared through the immunoSEQ multiplex PCR assay. As stored in TCRdb, this immuneACCESS dataset retains in-frame rearrangements with V and J assigned. A fraction of the clones does not appear; measured against another copy, unresolved V genes explain less than half of the discrepancy, and the remainder lacks a known reason. Across this sample there are tens of thousands of clones, with roughly nine tenths seen only once. About 5% of the sample is in the top ten clones. The sample was blood. The receptor source for this set is a male donor with vitiligo.

The chain couples TRBV28 to TRBJ1-2; TRBD1 might be the D (6 bases). Germline CDR1 reads MDHEN; CDR2 reads SYDVKM. The V end lost 8 bases, the J end lost 5 bases, and 15 bases lay between the germline ends. The CDR3 loop spans 13 amino acids. The CDR3 sequence is CASFRQEEYGYTF. The CDR3 bases are TGTGCCAGCTTTAGACAGGAAGAATATGGCTACACCTTC.

The V gene is TRBV28, the J gene TRBJ1-1; D gene uncertain. Germline V gene lookup returns CDR1 MDHEN and CDR2 SYDVKM. The V end was cut by 7 bases, the J end by 3 bases, with 18 bases between. The CDR3 is 15 residues long. The CDR3 reads CASIPGMAGDTEAFF. The CDR3 nucleotides read TGTGCCAGCATCCCGGGCATGGCGGGCGACACTGAAGCTTTCTTT.

V and J are TRBV9 and TRBJ1-6; tentative D call: TRBD1 (6 bases). The CDR3 has 14 amino acids. V lost 0 bases and J 9 bases, leaving 10 bases between the germline ends. Germline loops: CDR1 SGDLS, CDR2 YYNGEE. CDR3 nucleotides: TGTGCCAGCAGCGTAGGGGGGCCCAGTTCACCCCTCCACTTT. Translation gives CASSVGGPSSPLHF.

The table lists this clone with a few counts. The chain joins TRBV9 to TRBJ2-1, with D perhaps matching TRBD2 (5 bases). Deletions cut 1 base from V and 7 bases from J, with 12 bases between. CDR3 length equals 14 residues. Germline loops: CDR1 SGDLS, CDR2 YYNGEE. The CDR3 DNA reads TGTGCCAGCAGCGTACTGGCGGGCGGGAATGAGCAGTTCTTC. Protein product: CASSVLAGGNEQFF.

The chain combines TRBV29-1 with TRBJ1-1; a possible D gene is TRBD1 (5 bases). CDR1 SQVTM and CDR2 ANQGSEA come from the germline V gene. This CDR3 has 15 residues. Trimming shortened V by 4 bases and J by 3 bases, and 18 bases separated the two germline ends. The CDR3 coding sequence is TGCAGCGTTGCCCCAGGGTGGGGCATGGACACTGAAGCTTTCTTT. As protein: CSVAPGWGMDTEAFF.

This clone was seen a handful of times. This rearrangement joins TRBV2 to TRBJ2-1, with a tentative D call TRBD1 (6 bases). CDR3 size: 15 residues. Germline assignment: CDR1 SNHLY and CDR2 FYNNEI. V gave up 4 bases and J gave up 3 bases, with 13 bases separating them. For the CDR3, the DNA is TGTGCCAGCAGTGGACAGGTCGGGATCTACAATGAGCAGTTCTTC. This translates into CASSGQVGIYNEQFF.

The genes are TRBV7-2 and TRBJ2-5; D is uncertain. Germline CDR1 and CDR2: SGHTA and FQGNSA. This CDR3 has 14 amino acids. With 5 bases removed from V and 5 bases from J, the gap between germline ends came to 15 bases. The CDR3 loop reads CASSLTRSRETQYF. As DNA, the CDR3 is TGTGCCAGCAGCCTGACAAGGTCACGGGAGACCCAGTACTTC.

This chain links TRBV30 with TRBJ2-7; 9 nucleotides align to TRBD2. This CDR3 contains 15 residues. The V gene end was trimmed by 3 bases and the J gene end by 2 bases; junction bases not matched to a gene: 8. CDR1 and CDR2 from the germline V gene are GTSNPN and SVGIG (reference sequence). CDR3 sequence reads: CAWSPPGLAAYEQYF. In DNA form, the CDR3 reads TGTGCCTGGAGCCCCCCGGGACTAGCCGCCTACGAGCAGTACTTC.

The chain has TRBV4-3 and TRBJ2-2, with 8 bases that match TRBD2. The junction had 7 bases not matched to a gene; V was cut back by 3 bases and J by 7 bases. Germline assignment: CDR1 LGHNA and CDR2 YSLEER. This CDR3 contains 15 residues. The CDR3 DNA reads TGCGCCAGCAGCCAGGAGCGGGAGAGGATCGGGGAGCTGTTTTTT. This gives the protein CASSQERERIGELFF.

The gene calls are TRBV9 and TRBJ2-1, with 13 bases lining up with TRBD2. Per germline, CDR1 SGDLS and CDR2 YYNGEE. V lost 0 bases and J lost 5; bases outside the gene matches: 5. The CDR3 covers 17 residues. The CDR3 sequence is CASSVGATSGGHNEQFF. In DNA form, the CDR3 reads TGTGCCAGCAGCGTAGGGGCGACTAGCGGGGGGCACAATGAGCAGTTCTTC. Variable domain in full (rest from reference TRBV9 and TRBJ2-1): DSGVTQTPKHLITATGQRVTLRCSPRSGDLSVYWYQQSLDQGLQFLIQYYNGEERAKGNILERFSAQQFPDLHSELNLSSLELGDSALYFCASSVGATSGGHNEQFFGPGTRLTVL.

This sequence joins TRBV4-1 and TRBJ2-7; D perhaps matches TRBD1 (5 bases). V shed 0 bases and J shed 3 bases, with 15 bases lying between them. The CDR3 is 16 amino acids. From germline, CDR1 is MGHRA and CDR2 YSYEKL. CDR3 residues: CASSQEGSGPLYEQYF. CDR3 sequence (DNA): TGCGCCAGCAGCCAAGAAGGGTCAGGGCCCCTCTACGAGCAGTACTTC.

The chain carries TRBV5-1 and TRBJ2-1, with 12 nucleotides matching TRBD2. The junction had 3 bases not matched to a gene; V was cut back by 0 bases and J by 5 bases. The CDR3 has 16 amino acids. Germline CDR1 SGHRS, CDR2 YFSETQ. CDR3 bases: TGCGCCAGCAGCTTGGCGCCTAGCGGGAGGGACAATGAGCAGTTCTTC. This sequence encodes CASSLAPSGRDNEQFF.

This sequence joins TRBV19 and TRBJ2-6, with D unresolved. This CDR3 is built from 15 residues. The germline V and J ends were trimmed by 4 bases and 4 bases, with 11 bases remaining between them. In germline, CDR1 is LNHDA, CDR2 SQIVND (reference sequence). Written as DNA, the CDR3 is TGTGCCAGTAGTAAGCAGGCTCCAGGGGCCAACGTCCTGACTTTC. As protein: CASSKQAPGANVLTF.

V usage is TRBV28 and J usage is TRBJ2-3, with 10 bases identical to TRBD1. This CDR3 comprises 15 residues. Germline assignment: CDR1 MDHEN and CDR2 SYDVKM. J lost 6 bases, V lost 4 bases, and 7 bases had no gene match. CDR3 sequence (DNA): TGTGCCAGCAGTTCCCCGGGACAGGGGAGGGATACGCAGTATTTT. Encoded protein: CASSSPGQGRDTQYF.

The V and J genes are TRBV4-1 and TRBJ1-5; D gene unclear. CDR3 size: 14 residues. CDR1 MGHRA and CDR2 YSYEKL come from the germline V gene. The germline V and J ends were trimmed by 1 base and 7 bases, with 11 bases remaining between them. In DNA form, the CDR3 reads TGCGCCAGCAGCCAAGTTGACGGAGGCCAGCCCCAGCATTTT. It encodes CASSQVDGGQPQHF.

The chain employs TRBV27 and TRBJ2-1; tentatively, D is TRBD2 (6 bases). Between the trimmed V and J ends, which lost 6 bases and 0 bases, there was a span of 18 bases. Germline loops: CDR1 MNHEY, CDR2 SMNVEV (reference sequence). This CDR3 has 17 residues. The CDR3 reads CASRTTRDWASYNEQFF. The CDR3 DNA sequence: TGTGCCAGCAGGACGACTCGGGACTGGGCCTCCTACAATGAGCAGTTCTTC.

This chain uses TRBV11-2 with TRBJ2-3, with TRBD2 matching 13 bases. V was clipped by 5 bases and J by 1 base; unmatched bases: 9. Per germline, CDR1 SGHAT and CDR2 FQNNGV. This CDR3 comprises 18 residues. CDR3 protein: CASSLTSGRVPRTDTQYF. The CDR3 DNA sequence: TGTGCCAGCAGCCTAACTAGCGGGAGGGTCCCACGCACAGATACGCAGTATTTT.

This rearrangement joins TRBV5-1 to TRBJ1-2; D might be TRBD1 (5 bases). The V gene's germline CDR1 is SGHRS and CDR2 YFSETQ. The CDR3 has 11 amino acids. V dropped 7 bases and J dropped 4 bases, with 8 bases sitting between them. The CDR3 DNA follows: TGCGCCAGCGGCGGGGGCTATGGCTACACCTTC. It specifies CASGGGYGYTF.

This chain connects TRBV9 to TRBJ1-1; D is perhaps TRBD1 (6 bases). Germline V gene data show CDR1 as SGDLS and CDR2 as YYNGEE. The ends were cut back, 0 bases at V and 1 base at J, with 16 bases in the middle. CDR3 length: 17 residues. The CDR3 sequence is CASSVGKGRGKNTEAFF. CDR3 bases: TGTGCCAGCAGCGTAGGCAAAGGGAGGGGGAAGAACACTGAAGCTTTCTTT. Combining the CDR3 with reference TRBV9 and TRBJ1-1 gives the whole variable domain DSGVTQTPKHLITATGQRVTLRCSPRSGDLSVYWYQQSLDQGLQFLIQYYNGEERAKGNILERFSAQQFPDLHSELNLSSLELGDSALYFCASSVGKGRGKNTEAFFGQGTRLTVV.